This T cell receptor beta chain was sequenced in a study of T cells after yellow fever vaccination. General study points: Booster sampling recovered most clones from primary vaccination (approximately 97% CD4, around 88% CD8).

This clonotype was seen a few times. Its antigen is not identified. The J segment lost 5 bases and the V segment lost 3 bases, leaving 6 bases of the junction unmatched. The CDR3 loop spans 15 amino acids. Germline assignment: CDR1 KGHDR and CDR2 SFDVKD. TCRdb recomputed calls from the 5' RACE reads with MiXCR, one row per CDR3 protein. The table has roughly 340,000 distinct CDR3 sequences, 7.5% to 9% seen once. The receptor was derived from a man in his late teens or twenties who received the YFV17D yellow fever vaccine. The sample consisted of PBMCs, taken on the day of the first yellow fever vaccination. V gene TRBV24-1 combines with J gene TRBJ2-5; TRBD2 matches 9 bases. The DNA of the CDR3 is TGTGCCACCAGTGATACCGGGACTAGCTGGGAGACCCAGTACTTC. Protein product: CATSDTGTSWETQYF.